The clone carrying this T cell receptor beta chain was seen just once. Its antigen remains unidentified. The CDR3 is 13 residues long. V gave up 6 bases and J gave up 1 base, with 6 bases separating them. CDR1 and CDR2 (germline): LGHNT, FRNRAP. The sample is drawn from a study of shared clonotypes between healthy human individuals. Points from the study as a whole: Sharing across several donors was seen in roughly 5% of naive CD4 clonotypes.

Naive CD8 cells lacked CD45RO, underwent positive selection for CCR7 and left out terminally differentiated effector memory CD45RA+ cells. TCRdb's copy holds only in-frame clones and misses some; the assay was immunoSEQ multiplex PCR. The sample consists of some 2 million clones, approximately 95% of them appearing once. The V gene is TRBV12-5, the J gene TRBJ2-2; no definite D call. The receptor was isolated from a man aged 18 to 30 in good health. The material sequenced was naive CD8+ T cells sorted from blood. CDR3 region: CASGDRNTGELFF. The CDR3 DNA reads as TGTGCTAGTGGGGACCGGAACACCGGGGAGCTGTTTTTT. Variable domain in full (rest from reference TRBV12-5 and TRBJ2-2): DARVTQTPRHKVTEMGQEVTMRCQPILGHNTVFWYRQTMMQGLELLAYFRNRAPLDDSGMPKDRFSAEMPDATLATLKIQPSEPRDSAVYFCASGDRNTGELFFGEGSRLTVL.